This T cell receptor (beta chain) was recovered during a study of shared clonotypes between healthy human individuals. General study points: The represented genetic and exposure-history diversity was limited by the small number of donors.

In regard to this clone: Its antigen is unknown.

Naive CD8 cells were CD45RO-negative, positively selected for CCR7, excluding terminally differentiated effector memory CD45RA+ cells. Trimming shortened V by 6 bases and J by 6 bases, and 18 bases separated the two germline ends. This CDR3 is 15 amino acids long. Germline loops: CDR1 MDHEN, CDR2 SYDVKM. Method: immunoSEQ multiplex PCR; TCRdb's copy keeps in-frame clones and lacks some. This sample has approximately 1.9 million clones, with around 93% found just once. The receptor was derived from a man younger than 35 in good health. Some clones in this sample may be carry-over from other donors' samples. Sequencing was carried out using naive CD8+ T cells from PBMCs. The rearrangement links TRBV28 to TRBJ1-5; TRBD1 might be the D (6 bases). The CDR3: CASRRGSRELQPQHF. DNA of the CDR3: TGTGCCAGCAGAAGGGGGTCGAGGGAACTTCAGCCCCAGCATTTT.